Listed below are T cell receptor beta chains from one sample, sequenced in a study of human T cells and chemical hapten exposure. MiXCR, applied by TCRdb to the RACE reads, yields one record per CDR3 protein. This sample has roughly 180,000 distinct CDR3 sequences, with 20% to 25% found just once. The sample consisted of whole blood, taken in connection with sensitization to the hapten diphenylcyclopropenone (DPC). These receptors all stem from a woman between 50 and 59 years old with alopecia areata. Some clones in this sample may be carry-over from other donors' samples. Each CDR3 is given with its conserved first and last residue. D genes are given only for firm matches. Rows may omit the clone size; those that give it use once, few, many or a size class.

TGTGCCAGCAGCTTGACGCCGGGATTGAAGGGCCCCTACAATGAGCAGTTCTTC	CASSLTPGLKGPYNEQFF	NA	TRBV5-6	TRBJ2-1	NA
TGTGCCACCAGTGATTCCGGGACAGGGAGCTATGGCTACACCTTC	CATSDSGTGSYGYTF	few	TRBV24-1	TRBJ1-2	TRBD1
TGTGCCAGCAGCTCTACAGGGGGGGCGGGAGAATTCTACAATGAGCAGTTCTTC	CASSSTGGAGEFYNEQFF	few	TRBV7-6	TRBJ2-1	NA
TGCAGTGCTAGAGCCCAACAATCCATTAGCGGGAGTAGACGGGAGACCCAGTACTTC	CSARAQQSISGSRRETQYF	NA	TRBV20-1	TRBJ2-5	TRBD2
TGCAGCGGCGCCCCAGGGTCACGCGAGACCCAGTACTTC	CSGAPGSRETQYF	NA	TRBV29-1	TRBJ2-5	NA
TGTGCCAGCAGCCGGGGACAGGTAGAGACCCAGTACTTC	CASSRGQVETQYF	NA	TRBV7-6	TRBJ2-5	TRBD1
TGCAGTGCTAGATCCCCTTGGACACATTTCAACGCGAACACCGGGGAGCTGTTTTTT	CSARSPWTHFNANTGELFF	NA	TRBV20-1	TRBJ2-2	NA
TGTGCCATCAGTCCCGGGACAGGACGAAACACCATATATTTT	CAISPGTGRNTIYF	NA	TRBV10-3	TRBJ1-3	TRBD1
TGTGCCAGCAGCCCTTTCACTAGTCGCGAGCAGTACTTC	CASSPFTSREQYF	NA	TRBV9	TRBJ2-7	NA
TGTGCCAGCACCCTGGCCCTTCTCGTGGGAAAACTGTTTTTT	CASTLALLVGKLFF	NA	TRBV6-1	TRBJ1-4	NA
TGTGCCAGCAGTCGTCAGGTGCACTACGAGCAGTACTTC	CASSRQVHYEQYF	NA	TRBV6-2/TRBV6-3	TRBJ2-7	NA
TGTGCCAGCAGCTTACCCGACAGGGACGCCTCCTACGAGCAGTACTTC	CASSLPDRDASYEQYF	NA	TRBV7-8	TRBJ2-7	TRBD1
TGTGCCAGCAGCCAAGGCGAAGCTAGTCCAGCACACACAGATACGCAGTATTTT	CASSQGEASPAHTDTQYF	many	TRBV4-2	TRBJ2-3	NA
TGTGCCAGCTCACCGGGATTTGGGGACTATGGCTACACCTTC	CASSPGFGDYGYTF	few	TRBV18	TRBJ1-2	NA
TGTGCCTGGAAGTTATGGGGACTGGGGTTCGAGAACACTGAAGCTTTCTTT	CAWKLWGLGFENTEAFF	NA	TRBV30	TRBJ1-1	NA
TGCAGCGTTGACTCTGGGGACTATGGCTACACCTTC	CSVDSGDYGYTF	few	TRBV29-1	TRBJ1-2	NA
TGCGCCAGCAAAGGGGAAACCGGGGAGCTGTTTTTT	CASKGETGELFF	NA	TRBV10-1	TRBJ2-2	NA
TGTGCCAGCAGCCTCACCAGGGCCCCATATAATTCACCCCTCCACTTT	CASSLTRAPYNSPLHF	few	TRBV5-5	TRBJ1-6	NA
TGCGCCAGCAGGGGAAGGGACAGGGGCGGAGAGAGCTATGGCTACACCTTC	CASRGRDRGGESYGYTF	few	TRBV10-2	TRBJ1-2	TRBD1
TGCGCCAGCAGCTTCGCAGGGGGCGAGGACGAGCAGTACTTC	CASSFAGGEDEQYF	few	TRBV5-1	TRBJ2-7	TRBD1
TGTGCCAGCGAAAGGACAGGGGGGGACGGGGAGCTGTTTTTT	CASERTGGDGELFF	NA	TRBV11-2	TRBJ2-2	TRBD1
TGTGCCAGTAGTATGTCATGGGACTCTGGAAACACCATATATTTT	CASSMSWDSGNTIYF	NA	TRBV19	TRBJ1-3	NA
TGTGCCAGCAGTGCCAGTGGTTCGCAGGAGACCCAGTACTTC	CASSASGSQETQYF	NA	TRBV2	TRBJ2-5	NA
TGTGCCAGCAGTTTGGGGGGGGCGCATTCACCCCTCCACTTT	CASSLGGAHSPLHF	few	TRBV6-5	TRBJ1-6	NA
TGTGCCAGCAGCCTACAGGGTTGGGTTGGCTACACCTTC	CASSLQGWVGYTF	NA	TRBV13	TRBJ1-2	NA
TGTGCCAGCAGCTTAGTTGCATTCACAGATACGCAGTATTTT	CASSLVAFTDTQYF	many	TRBV11-2	TRBJ2-3	NA
TGTGCCAGCATCCCGGGACAGGGGGATTCACCCCTCCACTTT	CASIPGQGDSPLHF	few	TRBV28	TRBJ1-6	TRBD1
TGTGCCAGCAGCCCCCTCAGGGCCTACAATGAGCAGTTCTTC	CASSPLRAYNEQFF	NA	TRBV11-2	TRBJ2-1	NA
TGTGCCAGCTCACCGATGGCGGACTATGGCTACACCTTC	CASSPMADYGYTF	NA	TRBV18	TRBJ1-2	NA
TGTGCCAGCAGCCGCAGTCGGGGAATCCCTGGCTACACCTTC	CASSRSRGIPGYTF	few	TRBV3-1	TRBJ1-2	NA
TGTGCCAGCAGCTTAGAGGGGCATGGTGAAGCTTTCTTT	CASSLEGHGEAFF	few	TRBV11-2	TRBJ1-1	NA
TGTGCCAGCAGCTTAGTAAGTTCTGCGGCCTACGAGCAGTACTTC	CASSLVSSAAYEQYF	few	TRBV11-2	TRBJ2-7	NA
TGTGCCAGCAGTGAAGCGCTTCGTTTAGCGGGAGATACCCAGTACTTC	CASSEALRLAGDTQYF	few	TRBV2	TRBJ2-5	TRBD2
TGTGCCAGCAGCTGGCGTAGCGGATTCAATGAGCAGTTCTTC	CASSWRSGFNEQFF	NA	TRBV14	TRBJ2-1	NA
TGCAGCGGGGGACTCTCCTACGAGCAGTACTTC	CSGGLSYEQYF	few	TRBV29-1	TRBJ2-7	NA